This is a list of T cell receptor beta chains from one sample in a study of regulatory T cells in long-lasting Graves disease. TCRdb independently ran MiXCR on the multiplex PCR reads; one entry per CDR3 protein. Of under 800,000 distinct CDR3 sequences listed, 15% to 20% are singletons. This same sample was also taken into another study, of T cells in Graves' hyperthyroidism and ophthalmopathy.

Sequencing was performed on peripheral blood mononuclear cells (PBMCs), taken at new diagnosis, from a patient treated with antithyroid drugs. Receptors originate from a woman in her thirties with Graves disease. The CDR3 runs from the conserved cysteine through the conserved F or W.

v_call	cdr3_aa
TRBV5-4	CASSLSGRGGTGELFF
TRBV27	CASSSTRVAGTEAFF
TRBV7-2	CASSLRGGREQYF
TRBV9	CASSYRQGRVYEQYF
TRBV2	CATAGTVDYGYTF
TRBV27	CASSFGSGNTYGYTF
TRBV19	CASSRDGSYEQYF
TRBV6-5	CASSSYRSSYEQYF
TRBV20-1	CSARSATGAYEQYF
TRBV10-3	CATQTHSRVPLNNEQFF
TRBV6-2/TRBV6-3	CASSEDAGRWGEAFF
TRBV28	CASSFFPGKETQYF
TRBV18	CARSPSEGRNEQFF
TRBV3-1	CASSPQTSGYEQYF